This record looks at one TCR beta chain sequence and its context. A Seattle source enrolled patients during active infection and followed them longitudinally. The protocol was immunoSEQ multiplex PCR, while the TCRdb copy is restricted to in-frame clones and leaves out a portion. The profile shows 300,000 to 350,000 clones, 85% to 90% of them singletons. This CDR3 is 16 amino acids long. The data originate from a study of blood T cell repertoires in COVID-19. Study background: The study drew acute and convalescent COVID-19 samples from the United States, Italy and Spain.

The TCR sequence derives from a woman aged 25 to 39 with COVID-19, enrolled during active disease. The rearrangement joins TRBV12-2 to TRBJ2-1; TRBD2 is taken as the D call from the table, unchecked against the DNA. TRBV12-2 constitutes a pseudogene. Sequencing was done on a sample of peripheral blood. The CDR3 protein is CASRFGGSSSYNEQFF. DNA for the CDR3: TGTGCAAGTCGCTTTGGAGGGTCGAGCTCCTACAATGAGCAGTTCTTC.